The present TCR beta chain was sequenced within a study of shared clonotypes between healthy human individuals. Researchers partitioned CD4+ cells into CD45RA+ naive and CD45RA-negative memory subsets. At the deep level, the assay was run. Each cell subset's genomic DNA was divided evenly among several immunoSEQ plates. Assay used: immunoSEQ multiplex PCR; TCRdb lists only in-frame clones, some missing. This sample has over 1.5 million clones; 95% to 99% occur once, and the top ten carry approximately 0.44%. The TCR sequence derives from a man aged 25-45 years in good health. Sequencing was carried out using naive CD4+ T cells sorted from blood. Subset here: CD45RA+ positively selected.

The CDR3 loop reads CASSLHGARETQYF. DNA of the CDR3: TGTGCCAGCAGTTTACATGGTGCAAGGGAGACCCAGTACTTC. The chain combines TRBV27 with TRBJ2-5; D not certain. CDR3 size: 14 residues. Germline-derived CDR1 and CDR2 are MNHEY and SMNVEV (reference sequence). Trimming stripped 2 bases from V and 5 bases from J, with 12 bases between.